The present entry profiles one TCR beta chain with its context. Its antigen specificity is not known. Within one base of it there is no much larger clone, and no base qualities were kept. Synthesis of TCR cDNA relied on 5'RACE template switching, a step that introduced a universal primer site along with unique molecular identifiers. Priming of cDNA synthesis was performed from both the TCR alpha and TCR beta constant segments. Library amplification used two PCR steps, and the second PCR step added sample barcodes and sequencing adapters. Sequencing of libraries was performed on Illumina HiSeq 2500 (2x100 bp) or NovaSeq (2x150 bp). The original pipeline was this. Demultiplexing of reads and collapsing into UMI consensus sequences were performed with MIGEC, and V(D)J alignment was carried out with MiXCR. Vaccine-responding clonotypes were identified with edgeR using replicate PBMC samples, with FDR below 0.01 and a log2 fold change above 5 up to day 15 being required. CD4 or CD8 identity was assigned to each bulk clonotype according to whether the clonotype was present at higher abundance in the sequenced CD4 repertoire or the sequenced CD8 repertoire. TCRdb reran the public reads through fastp at Q25 and MiXCR, keeping productive beta chains. Rows are combined by CDR3 protein, so each entry shows the most common genes and DNA. Here the V and J calls rest on TCRdb's processing, not on the authors' analysis. In this sample the table shows 150,000 to 200,000 distinct CDR3 sequences, approximately 6.8% of which occur a single time. Roughly 2.5% of the sample lies in the top ten.

Read against the paper, the sample's treatment or condition label means: live attenuated yellow fever vaccine strain. PBMCs were isolated from peripheral blood using a standard Ficoll-Paque protocol. CD4 and CD8 T-cell fractions were isolated with Dynabeads CD4 and CD8 positive selection kits. RNA was extracted with TriZol from bulk PBMCs, CD4 and CD8 fractions, and dextramer-positive and dextramer-negative fractions. The entry originates in a study of T cells after yellow fever vaccination (dated by TCRdb to the late 2010s). At the level of the whole study: The SMART-Seq v4 Ultra Low Input RNA kit was used to prepare libraries from fractions with low cell numbers. Two healthy male donors, one aged 18 to 30 and one aged 30 to 39 years, were included in the cohort. Blood samples were taken at several timepoints before and after primary and secondary immunization, and bulk PBMC replicates and cell subsets were isolated. To track T-cell clones before and after primary and booster YFV17D yellow fever vaccination, bulk TCR alpha and beta repertoires were sequenced longitudinally.

Deletion took 4 bases off V and 3 bases off J, with a span of 10 bases between the germline ends. Spanning cysteine to phenylalanine, the CDR3 consists of 13 amino acids. Only the CDR3 portion is preserved as DNA: 39 bases, with reading frame beginning at the first base. According to the germline V gene (reference sequence), CDR1 reads LGHDT and CDR2 reads YNNKEL. Results the study describes overall, beyond this receptor: The secondary T-cell response was found to be weaker but faster than the primary response, with a peak reached on day 5 rather than on day 15. Because abundant contaminating clonotypes from the bulk population could be contained in FACS-sorted repertoires, computational filtering was required. Because only a couple of donors were included in the study, the extent to which the findings can be generalized is limited. A small fraction of clonotypes appeared in both the CD4 and CD8 compartments, likely as a result of convergent recombination. After the booster, most clones that had expanded after primary vaccination were detected again (approximately 97% of CD4 and under 90% of CD8), suggesting broad maintenance of memory.

The sample was CD4+ T cells sorted from PBMCs, taken 4 to 6 days after the first yellow fever vaccination. The sequence joins TRBV3-1 to TRBJ2-7; no D gene can be assigned with confidence. This TCR was sampled from a man aged 18-30 years who received the YFV17D yellow fever vaccine. The nucleotide sequence reads TGTGCCAGCAGCCGCGCCCATGGCTACGAGCAGTACTTC. The encoded protein is CASSRAHGYEQYF.